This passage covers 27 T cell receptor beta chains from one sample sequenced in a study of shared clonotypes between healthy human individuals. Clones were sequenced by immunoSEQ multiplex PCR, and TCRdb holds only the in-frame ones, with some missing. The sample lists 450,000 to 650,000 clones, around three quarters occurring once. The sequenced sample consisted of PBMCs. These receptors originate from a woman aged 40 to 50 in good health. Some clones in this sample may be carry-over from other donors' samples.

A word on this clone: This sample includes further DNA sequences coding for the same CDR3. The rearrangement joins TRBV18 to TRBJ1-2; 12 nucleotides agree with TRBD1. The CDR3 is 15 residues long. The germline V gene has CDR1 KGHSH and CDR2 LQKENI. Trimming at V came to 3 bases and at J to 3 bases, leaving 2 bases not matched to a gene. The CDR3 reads CASSPGQGADYGYTF. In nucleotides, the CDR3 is TGTGCCAGCTCACCGGGACAGGGGGCGGACTATGGCTACACCTTC.

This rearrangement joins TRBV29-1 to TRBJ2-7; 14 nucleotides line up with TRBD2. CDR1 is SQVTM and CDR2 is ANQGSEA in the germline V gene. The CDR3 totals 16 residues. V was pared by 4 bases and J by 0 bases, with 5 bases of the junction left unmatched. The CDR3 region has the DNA TGCAGCGTTGCCGGGACTAGCGGGAGAGTCTCCTACGAGCAGTACTTC. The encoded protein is CSVAGTSGRVSYEQYF.

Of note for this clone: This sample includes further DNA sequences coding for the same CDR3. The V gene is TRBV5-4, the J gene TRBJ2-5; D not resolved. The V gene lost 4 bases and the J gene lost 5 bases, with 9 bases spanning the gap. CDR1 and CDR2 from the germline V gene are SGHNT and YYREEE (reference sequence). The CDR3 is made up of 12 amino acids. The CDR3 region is CASSLARETQYF. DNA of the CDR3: TGTGCCAGCAGCCTTGCCCGGGAGACCCAGTACTTC.

CDR3 in amino acids: CASSFRADNEQFF. The CDR3 DNA reads as TGTGCCAGCAGCTTTCGGGCGGACAATGAGCAGTTCTTC. The J gene is TRBJ2-1, the V gene TRBV7-2; D is unresolved. The CDR3 contains 13 residues. CDR1 and CDR2 (germline): SGHTA, FQGNSA. Trimming left V 3 bases short and J 5 bases short, with 8 bases between.

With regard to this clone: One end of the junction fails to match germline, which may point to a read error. The CDR3 reads CASSLLSRADTQYF. As DNA, the CDR3 is TGCGCCAGCAGCTTACTCAGTCGAGCAGATACGCAGTATTTT. V usage is TRBV7-3 and J usage is TRBJ2-3; D remains unclear. The CDR3 is 14 residues long. The V gene's germline CDR1 is SGHTA and CDR2 FQGTGA.

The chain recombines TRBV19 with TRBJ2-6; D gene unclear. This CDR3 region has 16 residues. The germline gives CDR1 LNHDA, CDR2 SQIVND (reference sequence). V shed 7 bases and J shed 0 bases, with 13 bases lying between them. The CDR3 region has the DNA TGTGCCAGTACCGAGGCCTTAAGCTCTGGGGCCAACGTCCTGACTTTC. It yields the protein CASTEALSSGANVLTF.

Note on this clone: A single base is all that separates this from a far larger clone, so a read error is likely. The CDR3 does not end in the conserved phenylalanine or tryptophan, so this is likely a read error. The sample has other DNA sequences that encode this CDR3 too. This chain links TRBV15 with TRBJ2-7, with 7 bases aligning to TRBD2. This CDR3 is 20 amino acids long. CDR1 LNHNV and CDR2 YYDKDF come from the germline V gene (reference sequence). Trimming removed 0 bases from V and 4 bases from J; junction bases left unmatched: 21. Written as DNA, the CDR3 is TGTGCCACCAGCAGAGACAGGGATTGGGGAGCGGGACCACATCGGTACGAGCAGTACCTC. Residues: CATSRDRDWGAGPHRYEQYL.

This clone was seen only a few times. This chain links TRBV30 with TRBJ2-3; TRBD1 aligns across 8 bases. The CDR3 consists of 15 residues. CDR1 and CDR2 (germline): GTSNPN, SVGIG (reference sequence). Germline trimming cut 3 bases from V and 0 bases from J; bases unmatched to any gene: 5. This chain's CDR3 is CAWRPRTGSTDTQYF. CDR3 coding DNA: TGTGCCTGGAGGCCTCGGACAGGGAGCACAGATACGCAGTATTTT.

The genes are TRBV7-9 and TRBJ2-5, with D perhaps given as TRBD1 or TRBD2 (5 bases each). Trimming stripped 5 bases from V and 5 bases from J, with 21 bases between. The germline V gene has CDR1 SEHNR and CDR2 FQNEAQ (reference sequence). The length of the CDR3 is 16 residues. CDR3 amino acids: CASSKTIGLSGETQYF. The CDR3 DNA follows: TGTGCCAGCAGCAAGACTATAGGGTTGTCAGGGGAGACCCAGTACTTC.

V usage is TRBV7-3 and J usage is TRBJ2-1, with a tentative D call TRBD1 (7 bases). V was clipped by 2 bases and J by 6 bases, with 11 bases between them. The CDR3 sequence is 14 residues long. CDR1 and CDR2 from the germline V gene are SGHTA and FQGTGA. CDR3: CASSLRQGGNEQFF. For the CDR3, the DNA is TGTGCCAGCAGCTTACGTCAGGGGGGCAATGAGCAGTTCTTC.

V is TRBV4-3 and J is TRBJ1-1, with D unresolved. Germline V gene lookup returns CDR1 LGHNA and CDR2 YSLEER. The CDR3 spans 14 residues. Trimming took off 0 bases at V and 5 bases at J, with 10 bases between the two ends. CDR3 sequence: CASSQDHGRTEAFF. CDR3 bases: TGCGCCAGCAGCCAAGATCATGGGAGGACTGAAGCTTTCTTT.

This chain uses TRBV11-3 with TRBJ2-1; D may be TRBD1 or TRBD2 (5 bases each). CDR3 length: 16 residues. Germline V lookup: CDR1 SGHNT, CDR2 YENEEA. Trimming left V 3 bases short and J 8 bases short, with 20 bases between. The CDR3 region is CASSLGRPGLGDEQFF. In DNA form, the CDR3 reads TGTGCCAGCAGCTTGGGGAGACCAGGGTTAGGTGATGAGCAGTTCTTC.

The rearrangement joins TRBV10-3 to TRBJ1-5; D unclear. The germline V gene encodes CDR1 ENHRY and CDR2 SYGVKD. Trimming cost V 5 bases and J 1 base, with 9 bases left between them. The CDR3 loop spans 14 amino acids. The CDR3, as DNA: TGTGCCATCAGTTTGGACGGAAGCAATCAGCCCCAGCATTTT. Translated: CAISLDGSNQPQHF.

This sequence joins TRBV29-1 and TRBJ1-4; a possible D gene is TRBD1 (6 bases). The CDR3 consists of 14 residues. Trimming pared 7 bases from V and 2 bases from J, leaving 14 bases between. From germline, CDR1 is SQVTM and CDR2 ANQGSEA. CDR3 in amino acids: CSGGLGGTNEKLFF. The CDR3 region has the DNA TGCAGCGGGGGCCTAGGGGGGACTAATGAAAAACTGTTTTTT.

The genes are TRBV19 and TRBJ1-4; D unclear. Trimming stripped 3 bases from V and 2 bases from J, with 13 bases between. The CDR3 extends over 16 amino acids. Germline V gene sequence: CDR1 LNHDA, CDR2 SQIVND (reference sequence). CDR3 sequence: CASSILAVRTNEKLFF. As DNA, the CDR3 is TGTGCCAGTAGTATTCTGGCAGTTAGGACTAATGAAAAACTGTTTTTT. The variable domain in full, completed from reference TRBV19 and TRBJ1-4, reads DGGITQSPKYLFRKEGQNVTLSCEQNLNHDAMYWYRQDPGQGLRLIYYSQIVNDFQKGDIAEGYSVSREKKESFPLTVTSAQKNPTAFYLCASSILAVRTNEKLFFGSGTQLSVL.

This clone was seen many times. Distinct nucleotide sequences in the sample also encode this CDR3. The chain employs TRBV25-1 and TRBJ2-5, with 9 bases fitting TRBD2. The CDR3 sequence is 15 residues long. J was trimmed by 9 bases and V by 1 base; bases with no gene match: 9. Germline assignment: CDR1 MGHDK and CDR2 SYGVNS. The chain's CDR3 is CASSELTSGGGAQYF. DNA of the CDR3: TGTGCCAGCAGTGAATTGACTAGCGGAGGGGGGGCCCAGTACTTC.

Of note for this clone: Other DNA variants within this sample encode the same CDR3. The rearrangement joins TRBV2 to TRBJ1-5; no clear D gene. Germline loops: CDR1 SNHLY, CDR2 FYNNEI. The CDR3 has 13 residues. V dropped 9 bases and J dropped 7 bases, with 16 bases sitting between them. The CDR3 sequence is CASSSFTGQPQHF. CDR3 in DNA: TGTGCCAGTAGTTCATTTACGGGGCAGCCCCAGCATTTT.

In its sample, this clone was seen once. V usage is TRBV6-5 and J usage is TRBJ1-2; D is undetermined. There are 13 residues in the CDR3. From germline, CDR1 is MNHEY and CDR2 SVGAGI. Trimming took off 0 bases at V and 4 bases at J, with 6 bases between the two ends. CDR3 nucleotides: TGTGCCAGCAGTTACTCGGCACGCTATGGCTACACCTTC. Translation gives CASSYSARYGYTF.

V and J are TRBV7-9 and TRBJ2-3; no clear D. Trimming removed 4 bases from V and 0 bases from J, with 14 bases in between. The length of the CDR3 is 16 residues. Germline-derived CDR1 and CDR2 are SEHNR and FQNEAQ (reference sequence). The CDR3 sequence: CASSSPQSTSTDTQYF. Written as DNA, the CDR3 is TGTGCCAGCAGCTCGCCGCAGTCCACTAGCACAGATACGCAGTATTTT.

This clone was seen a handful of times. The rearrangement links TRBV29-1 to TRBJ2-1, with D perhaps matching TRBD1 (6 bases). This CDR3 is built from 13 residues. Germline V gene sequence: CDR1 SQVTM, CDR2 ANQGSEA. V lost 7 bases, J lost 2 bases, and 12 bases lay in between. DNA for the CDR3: TGCAGCGCCCGACAGGATACCTACAATGAGCAGTTCTTC. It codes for CSARQDTYNEQFF.

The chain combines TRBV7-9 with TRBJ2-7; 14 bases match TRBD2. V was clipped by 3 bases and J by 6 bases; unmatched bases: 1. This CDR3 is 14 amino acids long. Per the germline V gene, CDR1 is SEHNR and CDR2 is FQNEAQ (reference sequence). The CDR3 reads CASSLTSGRAEQYF. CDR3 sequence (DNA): TGTGCCAGCAGCTTGACTAGCGGGAGGGCCGAGCAGTACTTC.

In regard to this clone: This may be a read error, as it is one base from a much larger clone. For the CDR3, the DNA is TGTGCCTGGAGTGTTAGGAGGAACACTGAAACTTTCTTT. It translates to CAWSVRRNTETFF. The chain links TRBV30 to TRBJ1-1, with D unclear. The germline gives CDR1 GTSNPN, CDR2 SVGIG (reference sequence). The CDR3 is made up of 13 amino acids.

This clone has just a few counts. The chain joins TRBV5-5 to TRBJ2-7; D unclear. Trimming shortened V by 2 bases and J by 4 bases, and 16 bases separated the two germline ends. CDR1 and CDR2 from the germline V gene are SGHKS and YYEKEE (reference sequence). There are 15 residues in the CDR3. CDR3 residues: CASSFQDGYWYEQYF. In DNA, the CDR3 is TGTGCCAGCAGCTTCCAGGACGGATATTGGTACGAGCAGTACTTC.

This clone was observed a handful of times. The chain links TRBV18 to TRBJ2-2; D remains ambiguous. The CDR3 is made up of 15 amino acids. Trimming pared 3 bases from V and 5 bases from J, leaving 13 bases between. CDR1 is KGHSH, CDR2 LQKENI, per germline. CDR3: CASSPQRGETGELFF. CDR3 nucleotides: TGTGCCAGCTCACCGCAGCGAGGCGAGACCGGGGAGCTGTTTTTT.

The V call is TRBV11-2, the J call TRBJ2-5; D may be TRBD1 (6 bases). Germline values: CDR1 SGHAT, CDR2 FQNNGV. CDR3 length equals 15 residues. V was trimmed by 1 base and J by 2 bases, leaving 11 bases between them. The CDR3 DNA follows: TGTGCCAGCAGCTTAGGAGGACAGTTTCAAGAGACCCAGTACTTC. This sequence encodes CASSLGGQFQETQYF.

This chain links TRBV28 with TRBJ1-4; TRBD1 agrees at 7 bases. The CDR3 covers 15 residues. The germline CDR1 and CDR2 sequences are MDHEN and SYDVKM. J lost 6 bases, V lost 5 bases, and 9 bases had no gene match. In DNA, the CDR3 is TGTGCCAGCAGTCCACAGGGGCAGTTGTATGAAAAACTGTTTTTT. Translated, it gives CASSPQGQLYEKLFF. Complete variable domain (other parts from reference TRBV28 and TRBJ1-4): DVKVTQSSRYLVKRTGEKVFLECVQDMDHENMFWYRQDPGLGLRLIYFSYDVKMKEKGDIPEGYSVSREKKERFSLILESASTNQTSMYLCASSPQGQLYEKLFFGSGTQLSVL.

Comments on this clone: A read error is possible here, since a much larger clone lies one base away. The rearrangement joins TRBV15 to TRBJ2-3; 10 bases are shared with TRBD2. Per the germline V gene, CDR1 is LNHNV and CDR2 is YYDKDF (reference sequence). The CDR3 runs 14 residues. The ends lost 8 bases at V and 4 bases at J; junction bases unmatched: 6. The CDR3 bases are TGTGCCACCGCTAGCGGGAGTAGCGCAGATACGCAGTATTTT. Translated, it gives CATASGSSADTQYF.